This T cell receptor (beta chain) was sequenced during a study of T cell responses to AZD1222 COVID-19 vaccine. Points from the study as a whole: Vaccination with two AZD1222 doses was followed by a rise in Spike-specific TCR breadth and depth. Clonal diversity was possibly underestimated; the donors were predominantly white British and more often female. Sampling captured repertoires only after the peak T cell response.

Assay used: immunoSEQ multiplex PCR; TCRdb lists only in-frame clones, some missing. The data contain 35,000 to 50,000 clones, around three quarters of them singletons. On this clone: Its antigen remains unknown.

Germline values: CDR1 SNHLY, CDR2 FYNNEI. CDR3 length: 15 amino acids. Trimming took off 6 bases at V and 2 bases at J, with 13 bases between the two ends. Sequencing used peripheral blood, obtained 28 days after the second dose of the MenACWY control vaccine. This receptor was obtained from an adult who received the MenACWY meningococcal vaccine as a control. The rearrangement joins TRBV2 to TRBJ2-2; D unresolved. CDR3 bases: TGTGCCAGCAGGGCCGGGTCCACAAACACCGGGGAGCTGTTTTTT. Protein sequence: CASRAGSTNTGELFF.